This TCR beta chain appears in the sequencing data of a study of blood T cell repertoires in COVID-19. Across the study: Nucleic acid was either cDNA or gDNA, and it came from T cells, B-cell-depleted T cells, or PBMCs.

Original analysis: Estimation of nucleated cell counts was performed using reference gene primer amplification. TCRdb's copy holds only in-frame clones and misses some; the assay was immunoSEQ multiplex PCR. V and J calls and clone size come straight from that table; D and trimming were deduced from the DNA. The data hold 150,000 to 250,000 clones, with roughly 84% observed a single time. This study enrolled people aged roughly 18 to 90 from about two dozen US geographic areas. Symptom resolution, clearance, or two negative PCRs marked donors in Cohort 3 as recovered. CDR1 and CDR2 from the germline V gene are KGHSH and LQKENI. This CDR3 contains 15 residues. Trimming cost V 2 bases and J 4 bases; bases outside gene matches: 4.

The source material was PBMCs or T cells enriched from blood (not recorded which). The receptor comes from a man in his forties who had recovered from COVID-19. The chain employs TRBV18 and TRBJ2-2, with TRBD1 identical over 7 bases. CDR3 nucleotides: TGTGCCAGCTCACCAGAGGGGGCGCGCACCGGGGAGCTGTTTTTT. This translates into CASSPEGARTGELFF.